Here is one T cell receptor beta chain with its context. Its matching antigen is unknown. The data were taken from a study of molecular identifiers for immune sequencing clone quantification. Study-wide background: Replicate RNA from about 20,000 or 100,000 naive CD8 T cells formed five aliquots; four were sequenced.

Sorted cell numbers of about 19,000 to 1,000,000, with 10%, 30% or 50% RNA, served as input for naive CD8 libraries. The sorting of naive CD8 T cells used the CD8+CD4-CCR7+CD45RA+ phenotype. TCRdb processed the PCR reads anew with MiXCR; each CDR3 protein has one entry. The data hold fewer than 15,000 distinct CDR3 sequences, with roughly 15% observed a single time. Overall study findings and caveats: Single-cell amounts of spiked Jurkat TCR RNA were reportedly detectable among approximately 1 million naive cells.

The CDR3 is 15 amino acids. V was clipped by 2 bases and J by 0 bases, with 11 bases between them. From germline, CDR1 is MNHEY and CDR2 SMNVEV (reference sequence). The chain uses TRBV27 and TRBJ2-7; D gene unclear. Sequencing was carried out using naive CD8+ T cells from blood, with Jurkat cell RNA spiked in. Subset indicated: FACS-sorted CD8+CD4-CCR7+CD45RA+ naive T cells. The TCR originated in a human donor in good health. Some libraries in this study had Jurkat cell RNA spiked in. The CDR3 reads CASSLIGTDSYEQYF. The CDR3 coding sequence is TGTGCCAGCAGTTTAATAGGCACAGACTCCTACGAGCAGTACTTC.